Included here is one TCR beta chain sequence, with context. Its antigen is as yet unknown. The ends lost 8 bases at V and 3 bases at J; junction bases unmatched: 8. Per the germline V gene, CDR1 is SQVTM and CDR2 is ANQGSEA. The CDR3 contains 13 residues. This sample was included in a study of CD8 T cells in ankylosing spondylitis. Study observations and caveats: Relatively rare in peripheral blood, disease-linked clones were also CD8+. Earlier studies detected some motif variants in reactive arthritis synovial fluid and blood. Typical of ankylosing spondylitis blood, it appeared, was a TCR beta motif of several highly homologous variants.

TCRdb analysed the 5' RACE reads with MiXCR anew, one entry per CDR3 protein. Of 200,000 to 250,000 distinct CDR3 sequences listed, 15% to 20% are singletons. The sample consisted of blood, either unsorted or a sorted T cell fraction (not recorded which). The clonotype comes from a male donor with ankylosing spondylitis. This chain uses TRBV29-1 with TRBJ1-1; 8 positions match TRBD1. The CDR3 coding sequence is TGCAGCACCACAGGGGGTCGGTACACTGAAGCTTTCTTT. It yields the protein CSTTGGRYTEAFF.